The T cell receptor (beta chain) under discussion was sequenced for a study of cytomegalovirus exposure and HLA in healthy donors (dated by TCRdb to about 2017). Study-wide context: In an earlier analysis of 587 of the donors, about 270 Gb of sequence data and about 110 million unique TCR beta sequences from approximately 180 million T cells were reported. High-throughput TCR immunosequencing, statistical association of individual TCRs with disease status, and machine learning were combined to predict cytomegalovirus infection status. Among around 400 genotyped donors of the cohort, an average of around 240,000 unique TCR beta nucleotide sequences were sequenced per donor, roughly 20% of them non-productive. Alongside the repertoire data, information on donor age, sex, ethnicity and CMV serostatus was compiled. Four to six DR-DQ haplotypes were handled as single units for association and clustering, since linkage in the cohort was strong. The aim of the study was to test whether cataloging public T cell receptors could identify signatures of past pathogen exposure. A separate validation cohort of some 130 different subjects was used in addition to the roughly 670-subject first cohort. In an earlier analysis of about 590 of the donors, high-throughput TCR beta sequencing was used to judge whether each TCR beta V gene segment behaved as functional or pseudogenic. The study used immunosequencing to profile the T cell repertoires of approximately 650 subjects and linked those repertoires to cytomegalovirus serostatus. The number of typed donors differed by locus: 629-630 for A, B, C, DRB1 and DQB1; roughly 510 for DQA1; 606 for DPA1; and roughly 470 for DPB1. A later genetic analysis took genome-wide SNP genotypes for about 55% of the 666 donors and used that subset as a discovery cohort. To study patterns of TCR occurrence, a later analysis re-analyzed previously published TCR beta repertoires from around 700 donors and added high-resolution HLA genotyping. An early release covering approximately 600 HLA-typed donors comprised about 300 gigabases of sequencing data and 85 million or so unique TCR sequences. Rather than using new phenotypic data, the later analysis identified candidate immune exposures from TCR beta sequences and from how often those sequences occurred across donors. Class I and class II HLA loci were covered by the typing at four-digit resolution. All discovery cohort repertoires had been generated on a single sequencing platform. Of the roughly 400 genotyped donors, approximately 82% fell in the genetic ancestry cluster associated with self-reported Caucasian donors.

General study outcomes and caveats: Only TCR beta chains were sequenced in this cohort, and the absence of alpha or paired-chain data limited detectable features. HLA typing was unavailable for some donors at each locus, so association tests used only the typed subset. Cytomegalovirus status was reported to be diagnosed by the classifier with high specificity and sensitivity in both the original and validation cohorts. A further reported finding was that TCR beta sequences accurately predicted the HLA-A and HLA-B alleles for most subjects in the first cohort. An earlier analysis of roughly 570 of the donors showed that most TCR beta V segments appeared in productive rearrangements either about 87% or about 30% of the time, which broadly matched IMGT annotations. Correlated functional status among segregating V segments might reflect linkage disequilibrium, but an unknown experimental factor could not be ruled out. V-gene and J-gene trimming of TCR beta chains was associated with a missense DCLRE1C variant in a later genetic analysis, and the association was replicated in an independent cohort. Because counts were too low, fewer than 20 rarely observed V segments, including chromosome 9 orphons, were excluded from the earlier analysis of some 590 of the donors. According to a later analysis, most CMV-associated TCR beta chains appeared to be HLA-restricted, and the HLA associations seemed to be driven largely by CMV exposure. In the study, some 160 TCR beta chains were listed as associated with cytomegalovirus. The authors suggested that the approach could potentially be generalized to other disease states and immunological phenotypes. At a false discovery rate of 0.05, a later analysis linked under 20,000 TCR beta sequences to specific HLA alleles. Immune exposure information for the cohort was limited to CMV serostatus. According to a later genetic analysis, donors in an Asian-associated ancestry cluster had fewer N-insertions in productive TCRs than the approximately 650-donor mean. When HLA alleles, especially DR and DQ, strongly co-occurred, attributing TCR associations to individual alleles was difficult. A later analysis found that TCR association rates varied across HLA loci, with DRB1 alleles showing the most associated TCRs and HLA-C alleles the fewest. Several of the top co-occurrence clusters appeared to be linked to parvovirus B19, influenza, CMV and Epstein-Barr virus, according to a later analysis. A few of the identified cytomegalovirus-associated TCR beta chains were confirmed in vitro to be specific for cytomegalovirus antigens. Presence/absence analyses assumed roughly uniform sequencing depth across donors, an assumption that may not hold. Most TCR sequences were observed very rarely across donors, whereas some public TCRs were present in many individuals. Some IMGT-functional V segments, including TRBV6-2 and TRBV6-3, could not be distinguished by the 87-base-pair reads and were therefore excluded. A cluster of highly shared sequence variants was judged likely to represent a technical artifact of the sequencing pipeline. In a later analysis, HLA-associated TCR beta chains showed more clonal expansion and lower generation probabilities than non-associated chains that were equally common.

V is pruned by 0 bases and J by 14 bases, leaving 13 bases of the junction without a gene match. The CDR3, cysteine through phenylalanine, is 15 amino acids long. Of the read, only the CDR3 DNA is kept; its 45 bases are in frame from base 1. From a lookup of the germline V gene, CDR1 and CDR2 are SGHVS and FQNEAQ. About this clone: Its binding antigen is unknown. The record has no base qualities; no much larger clone is one base away.

In total, approximately 690 healthy bone marrow donors made up the cohort. At the time of sampling, every cohort member was nominally healthy, though immune exposures that went unrecorded were likely present. The donor was CMV seronegative and belonged to the group of approximately 320 seronegative cohort members. Each donor provided a peripheral blood sample, and peripheral blood mononuclear cells were used for TCR beta sequencing. Genomic DNA was extracted from the blood cell samples with the Qiagen DNeasy Blood Extraction Kit. Receptor libraries were prepared by the immunoSEQ multiplex PCR assay. For the multiplex PCR, a mixture combining 60 forward primers for TCR Vbeta segments and 13 reverse primers for TCR Jbeta segments was used. A multiplex PCR assay on genomic DNA amplified the CDR3 region of rearranged TCR beta genes. The Illumina HiSeq System was used to sequence the amplified TCR beta libraries as 87-base-pair reads. The authors' analysis ran thus. A later analysis counted about 80 million unique TCR beta chains across the 670 or so repertoires, and around 12 million of these chains were shared by at least two donors. A nearest-neighbor algorithm error-corrected the raw reads and collapsed the reads into unique sequences, merging closely related sequences to remove PCR and sequencing errors. Alignment of CDR3 sequences to IMGT reference sequences was used to assign V, D and J gene segments. For a sequence to be retained, a match of at least six nucleotides was required to both a V gene segment and a J gene segment. A rearrangement was called productive if the CDR3 had no stop codons and remained in frame with V and J, and every other rearrangement was called non-productive. Following IMGT convention, CDR3 was defined as the stretch from the second conserved V-encoded cysteine to the conserved J-encoded phenylalanine. In an earlier analysis of around 600 of the donors, sequences lacking an unambiguous match to a single V gene segment were excluded. In an earlier analysis of approximately 560 of the donors, a V segment was called functional when productive rearrangements were above 56.7%, and segregating when the standard deviation between donors exceeded 5%. A statistical classification framework was developed to diagnose cytomegalovirus status using the catalog of TCR beta chain sequences. In a later analysis, V and J genes were assigned by comparing TCR nucleotide sequences against IMGT/GENE-DB human TR gene sequences. A later analysis assigned CDR3 sequences and most-parsimonious VDJ recombination scenarios with the TCRdist pipeline. In a later analysis, each TCR beta chain was defined by its CDR3 amino acid sequence together with its V-gene family, and reads without a unique V-gene family were excluded. As a way to deal with suspected cross-contamination and a sequencing artifact, a later analysis dropped under 600 nucleotide sequences that were highly shared and had low generation probability. In a later analysis, a clonal expansion index for each public chain was calculated from normalized within-repertoire ranks of inferred template counts. In a later analysis, generation probabilities were computed with a VDJ recombination model fitted to out-of-frame rearrangements, and the resulting probabilities were checked against IGoR. In a later analysis, TCR-TCR, TCR-HLA and TCR-CMV co-occurrence was scored with hypergeometric tests, and a repertoire-size bias correction was applied to TCR pairs. False discovery rates were estimated in a later analysis by permuting HLA or CMV assignments 20 times. A later analysis grouped co-occurring TCRs with DBSCAN, adding TCRdist sequence similarity when clustering within HLA-allele-positive subsets. Repertoires with fewer than 30,000 or more than 120,000 public chains were left out of co-occurrence clustering, as were a few repertoires with anomalous nucleotide sharing. TCRdb limited this immuneACCESS table to in-frame rearrangements with V and J called. A share of clones is missing; checked studies link under half to unresolved V genes, and the rest is unexplained. That table supplies the V and J calls and clone size; D and trimming were determined from the DNA. Within this sample are around 130,000 clones, with 80% of them counted one time only. Clones ranked in the top ten supply 1% of the sample.

Sequenced material: PBMCs. The V and J genes are TRBV7-8 and TRBJ1-1; 9 bases in the junction line up with TRBD1. This sequence was found in a middle-aged man in good health and CMV-seronegative. The DNA sequence is TGTGCCAGCAGCTTAGCGCTAGTGGGACAGGGAGGGCGGTTCTTT. Its coded protein is CASSLALVGQGGRFF.